The present entry profiles one T cell receptor beta chain with its context. The target antigen is unknown. The PCR was carried out with 60 Vbeta primers and 13 Jbeta primers. Measured with immunoSEQ multiplex PCR; TCRdb has only the in-frame clones, and not every one. The repertoire holds roughly 190,000 clones, with around 85% as singletons. J lost 3 bases, V lost 3 bases, and 7 bases had no gene match. This CDR3 has 15 residues. CDR1 is SGHTA and CDR2 is FQGNSA in the germline V gene. These data come from a study of cytomegalovirus exposure and HLA in healthy donors. Study-wide results and caveats: One variant, a missense change in DCLRE1C, was linked in a later analysis to TCR beta V- and J-gene trimming.

The sequencing sample was made of PBMCs. The origin of this receptor is a man aged 18 to 29 in good health and CMV-seronegative. The chain joins TRBV7-2 to TRBJ2-7, with 8 bases identical to TRBD1. DNA for the CDR3: TGTGCCAGCAGCTTCCGGACAGGGAACCGCTACGAGCAGTACTTC. Translating it yields CASSFRTGNRYEQYF.